This T cell receptor (beta chain) derives from a study of CD8 T cells in Susac syndrome. In germline, CDR1 is SGHTA, CDR2 FQGNSA. CDR3 size: 15 residues. With 1 base removed from V and 4 bases from J, the gap between germline ends came to 11 bases. Reverse transcription of roughly 0.5 to 1 ug RNA was carried out with random hexamers. TCRdb processed the immunoSEQ multiplex PCR reads anew with MiXCR; each CDR3 protein has one entry. The table includes 160,000 or so distinct CDR3 sequences, 90% to 95% detected once. For this clonotype: What it recognizes is unknown.

Study-wide points: Where Susac syndrome CD4+ T cell repertoires were concerned, no clonal expansion was evident.

The sequence was collected from a human donor with Susac syndrome. The V call is TRBV7-2, the J call TRBJ1-5, with TRBD1 as a possible D gene (6 bases). The material sequenced was CD4+ T cells from PBMCs. CDR3 sequence reads: CASSLDMGANQPQHF. DNA for the CDR3: TGTGCCAGCAGCTTAGATATGGGGGCTAATCAGCCCCAGCATTTT.